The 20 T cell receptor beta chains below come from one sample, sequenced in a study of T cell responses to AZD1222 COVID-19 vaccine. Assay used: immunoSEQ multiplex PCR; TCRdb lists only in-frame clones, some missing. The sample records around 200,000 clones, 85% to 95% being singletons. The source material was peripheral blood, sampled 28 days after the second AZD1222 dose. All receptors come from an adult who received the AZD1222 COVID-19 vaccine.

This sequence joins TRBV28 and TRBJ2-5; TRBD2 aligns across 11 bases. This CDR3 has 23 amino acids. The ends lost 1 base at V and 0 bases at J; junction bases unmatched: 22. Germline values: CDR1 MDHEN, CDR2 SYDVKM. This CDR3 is CASSLLVSTSGSSGASYQETQYF. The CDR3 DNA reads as TGTGCCAGCAGTTTATTGGTCTCCACTAGCGGGAGTAGCGGGGCCAGTTACCAAGAGACCCAGTACTTC.

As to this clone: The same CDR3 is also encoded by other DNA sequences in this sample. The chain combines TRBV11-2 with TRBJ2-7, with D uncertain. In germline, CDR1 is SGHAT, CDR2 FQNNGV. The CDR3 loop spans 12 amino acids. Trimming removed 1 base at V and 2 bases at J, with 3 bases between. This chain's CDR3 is CASSLGTYEQYF. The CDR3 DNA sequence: TGTGCCAGCAGCTTAGGAACCTACGAGCAGTACTTC.

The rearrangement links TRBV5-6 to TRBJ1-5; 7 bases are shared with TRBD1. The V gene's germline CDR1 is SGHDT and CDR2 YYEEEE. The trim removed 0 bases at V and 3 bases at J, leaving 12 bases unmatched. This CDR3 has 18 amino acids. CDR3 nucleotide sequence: TGTGCCAGCAGCTTGGTGGACAGGCCGTTATATAACAATCAGCCCCAGCATTTT. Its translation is CASSLVDRPLYNNQPQHF. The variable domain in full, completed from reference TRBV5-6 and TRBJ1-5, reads DAGVTQSPTHLIKTRGQQVTLRCSPKSGHDTVSWYQQALGQGPQFIFQYYEEEERQRGNFPDRFSGHQFPNYSSELNVNALLLGDSALYLCASSLVDRPLYNNQPQHFGDGTRLSIL.

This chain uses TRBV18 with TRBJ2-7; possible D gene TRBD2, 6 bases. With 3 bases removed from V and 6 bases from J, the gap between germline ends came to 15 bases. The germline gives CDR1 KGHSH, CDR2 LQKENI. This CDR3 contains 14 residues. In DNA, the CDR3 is TGTGCCAGCTCACCCCGGACGGGAGCCCTCGAGCAGTACTTC. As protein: CASSPRTGALEQYF.

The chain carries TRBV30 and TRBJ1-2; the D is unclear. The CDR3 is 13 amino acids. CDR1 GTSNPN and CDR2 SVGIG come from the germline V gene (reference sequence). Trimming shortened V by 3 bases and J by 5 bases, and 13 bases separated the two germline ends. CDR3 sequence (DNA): TGTGCCTGGAGGGAACGAATGGGATATGGCTACACCTTC. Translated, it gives CAWRERMGYGYTF.

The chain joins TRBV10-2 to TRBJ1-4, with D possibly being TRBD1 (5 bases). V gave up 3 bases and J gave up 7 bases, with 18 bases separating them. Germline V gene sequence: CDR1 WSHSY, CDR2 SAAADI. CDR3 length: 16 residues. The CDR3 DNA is TGCGCCAGCAGTGACTGGAAGGGGCGCCAGGTTGAAAAACTGTTTTTT. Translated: CASSDWKGRQVEKLFF.

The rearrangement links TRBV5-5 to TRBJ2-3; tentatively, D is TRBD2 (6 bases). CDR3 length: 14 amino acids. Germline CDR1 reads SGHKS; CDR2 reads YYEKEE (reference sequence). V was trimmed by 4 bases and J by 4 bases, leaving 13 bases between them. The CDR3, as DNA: TGTGCCAGCAGCATACTAGCTAGTGCAGATACGCAGTATTTT. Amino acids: CASSILASADTQYF.

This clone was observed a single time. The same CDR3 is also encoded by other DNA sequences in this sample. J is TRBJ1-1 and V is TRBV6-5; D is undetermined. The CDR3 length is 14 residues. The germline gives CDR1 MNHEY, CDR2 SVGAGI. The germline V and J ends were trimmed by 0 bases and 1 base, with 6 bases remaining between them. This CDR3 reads CASSYSRGNTEAFF. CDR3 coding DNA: TGTGCCAGCAGTTACTCGCGGGGGAACACTGAAGCTTTCTTT.

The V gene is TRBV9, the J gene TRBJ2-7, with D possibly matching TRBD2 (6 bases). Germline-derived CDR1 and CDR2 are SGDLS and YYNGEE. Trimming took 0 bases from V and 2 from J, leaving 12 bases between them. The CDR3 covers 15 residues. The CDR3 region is CASSVGGGKAYEQYF. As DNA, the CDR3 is TGTGCCAGCAGCGTAGGAGGCGGGAAAGCCTACGAGCAGTACTTC.

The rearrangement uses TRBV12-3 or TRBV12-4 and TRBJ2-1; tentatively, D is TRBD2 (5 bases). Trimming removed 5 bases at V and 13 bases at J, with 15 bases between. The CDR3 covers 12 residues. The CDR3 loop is CASSPQPAVQFF. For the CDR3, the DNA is TGTGCCAGCAGTCCACAACCAGCGGTCCAGTTCTTC.

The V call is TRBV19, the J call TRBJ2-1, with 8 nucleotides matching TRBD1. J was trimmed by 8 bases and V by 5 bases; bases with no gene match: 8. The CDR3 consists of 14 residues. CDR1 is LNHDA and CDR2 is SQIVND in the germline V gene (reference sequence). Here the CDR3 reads CASSRLAGGDEQFF. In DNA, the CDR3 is TGTGCCAGTAGTCGTCTAGCAGGGGGCGATGAGCAGTTCTTC. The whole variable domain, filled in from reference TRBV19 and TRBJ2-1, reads DGGITQSPKYLFRKEGQNVTLSCEQNLNHDAMYWYRQDPGQGLRLIYYSQIVNDFQKGDIAEGYSVSREKKESFPLTVTSAQKNPTAFYLCASSRLAGGDEQFFGPGTRLTVL.

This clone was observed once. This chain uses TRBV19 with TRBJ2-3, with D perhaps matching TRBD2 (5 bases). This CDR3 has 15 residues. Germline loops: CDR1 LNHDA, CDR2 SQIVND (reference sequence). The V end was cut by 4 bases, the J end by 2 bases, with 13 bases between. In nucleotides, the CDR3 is TGTGCCAGTAGTAGCCGCCAGCGGCACACAGATACGCAGTATTTT. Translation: CASSSRQRHTDTQYF.

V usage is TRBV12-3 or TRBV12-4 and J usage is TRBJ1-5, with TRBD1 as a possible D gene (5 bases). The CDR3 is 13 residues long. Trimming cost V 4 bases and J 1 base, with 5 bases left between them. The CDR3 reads CASSWGSNQPQHF. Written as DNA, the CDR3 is TGTGCCAGCAGTTGGGGGAGCAATCAGCCCCAGCATTTT.

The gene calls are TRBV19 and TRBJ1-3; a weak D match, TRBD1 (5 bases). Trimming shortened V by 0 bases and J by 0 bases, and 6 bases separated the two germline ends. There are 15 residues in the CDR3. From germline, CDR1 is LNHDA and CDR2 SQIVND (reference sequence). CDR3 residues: CASSIDDSSGNTIYF. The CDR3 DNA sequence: TGTGCCAGTAGTATAGACGACAGCTCTGGAAACACCATATATTTT.

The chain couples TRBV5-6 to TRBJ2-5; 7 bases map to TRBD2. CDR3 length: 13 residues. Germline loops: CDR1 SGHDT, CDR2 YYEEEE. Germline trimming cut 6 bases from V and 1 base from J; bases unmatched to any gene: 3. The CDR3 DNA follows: TGTGCCAGCACCAAGCGGGGCCAAGAGACCCAGTACTTC. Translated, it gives CASTKRGQETQYF.

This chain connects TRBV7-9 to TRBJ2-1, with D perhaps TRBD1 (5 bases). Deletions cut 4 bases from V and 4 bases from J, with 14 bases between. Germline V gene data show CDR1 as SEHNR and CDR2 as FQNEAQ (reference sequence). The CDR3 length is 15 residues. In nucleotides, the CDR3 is TGTGCCAGCAGCTCGGTTAGTAGGGGATACAATGAGCAGTTCTTC. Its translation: CASSSVSRGYNEQFF.

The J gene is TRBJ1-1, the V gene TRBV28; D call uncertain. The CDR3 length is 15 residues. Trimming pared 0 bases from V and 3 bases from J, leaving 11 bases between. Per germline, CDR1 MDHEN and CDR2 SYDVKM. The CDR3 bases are TGTGCCAGCAGTTTATGGGCCACCCTGGACACTGAAGCTTTCTTT. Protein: CASSLWATLDTEAFF.

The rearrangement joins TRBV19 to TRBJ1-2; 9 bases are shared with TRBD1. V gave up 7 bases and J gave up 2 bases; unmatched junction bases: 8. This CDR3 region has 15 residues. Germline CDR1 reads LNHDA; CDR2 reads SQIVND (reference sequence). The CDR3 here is CASTMGGTGNYGYTF. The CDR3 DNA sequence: TGTGCCAGTACCATGGGTGGGACAGGGAACTATGGCTACACCTTC.

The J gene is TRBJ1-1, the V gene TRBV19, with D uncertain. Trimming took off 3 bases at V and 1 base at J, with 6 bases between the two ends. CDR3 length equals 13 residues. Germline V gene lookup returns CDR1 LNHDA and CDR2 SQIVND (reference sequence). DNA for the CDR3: TGTGCCAGTAGTATGGGCAGGAACACTGAAGCTTTCTTT. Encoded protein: CASSMGRNTEAFF.

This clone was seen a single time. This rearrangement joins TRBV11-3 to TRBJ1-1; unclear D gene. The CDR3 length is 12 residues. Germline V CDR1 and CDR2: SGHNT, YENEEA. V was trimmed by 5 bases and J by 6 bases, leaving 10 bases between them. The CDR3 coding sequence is TGTGCCAGCAGCCCCTTCGGGTCTGAAGCTTTCTTT. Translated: CASSPFGSEAFF. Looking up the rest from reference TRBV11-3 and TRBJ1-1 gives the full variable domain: EAGVVQSPRYKIIEKKQPVAFWCNPISGHNTLYWYLQNLGQGPELLIRYENEEAVDDSQLPKDRFSAERLKGVDSTLKIQPAELGDSAVYLCASSPFGSEAFFGQGTRLTVV.